A selection of T cell receptor beta chains follows, all from one sample in a study of CD8 T cells in Susac syndrome. MiXCR, applied by TCRdb to the immunoSEQ multiplex PCR reads, yields one record per CDR3 protein. The sample has about 190,000 distinct CDR3 sequences; under 97% are singletons. The sequenced sample consisted of CD4+ T cells from PBMCs. Every receptor here comes from a human donor with Susac syndrome. Each CDR3 is given with its conserved first and last residue. A D gene is named only where the DNA matches it firmly. Clone size is not always given. Where it is, it says once, few, many or a class for expanded clones.

J gene: TRBJ2-7; D gene: TRBD1; clone size: -; V gene: TRBV28; CDR3 length: 15; CDR3 DNA: TGTGCCAGCAGCTCGTGGGGCACAGGGGACTACGAGCAGTACTTC; CDR3 protein: CASSSWGTGDYEQYF
J gene: TRBJ2-7; D gene: -; clone size: -; V gene: TRBV6-5; CDR3 length: 12; CDR3 DNA: TGTGCCAGCGGAAATGGGGGGCGCGAGCAGTACTTC; CDR3 protein: CASGNGGREQYF
J gene: TRBJ2-3; D gene: -; clone size: once; V gene: TRBV28; CDR3 length: 13; CDR3 DNA: TGTGCCAGCAGCCCCGTAGGTACAGATACGCAGTATTTT; CDR3 protein: CASSPVGTDTQYF
J gene: TRBJ1-2; D gene: -; clone size: -; V gene: TRBV21-1; CDR3 length: 14; CDR3 DNA: TGTGCCAGCAGCAAAGAGGTGGATAACTATGGCTACACCTTC; CDR3 protein: CASSKEVDNYGYTF
J gene: TRBJ2-7; D gene: -; clone size: -; V gene: TRBV10-3; CDR3 length: 11; CDR3 DNA: TGTGCCATCAGGGACAGCGGCGAGCAGTACTTC; CDR3 protein: CAIRDSGEQYF
J gene: TRBJ2-4; D gene: -; clone size: -; V gene: TRBV2; CDR3 length: 14; CDR3 DNA: TGTGCCAGCAGGGGGGAGCGGGCCAAAAACATTCAGTACTTC; CDR3 protein: CASRGERAKNIQYF
J gene: TRBJ2-7; D gene: -; clone size: -; V gene: TRBV27; CDR3 length: 13; CDR3 DNA: TGTGCCAGCAGTTTACGATTGGGCTACGAGCAGTACTTC; CDR3 protein: CASSLRLGYEQYF
J gene: TRBJ2-4; D gene: TRBD2; clone size: -; V gene: TRBV20-1; CDR3 length: 14; CDR3 DNA: TGCAGTGCCACGACGGACGGTCGGGGGGGCATTCAGTACTTC; CDR3 protein: CSATTDGRGGIQYF
J gene: TRBJ1-2; D gene: -; clone size: -; V gene: TRBV25-1; CDR3 length: 12; CDR3 DNA: TGTGCCAGCAGTGACAGCTCCTATGGCTACACCTTC; CDR3 protein: CASSDSSYGYTF
J gene: TRBJ1-2; D gene: -; clone size: -; V gene: TRBV19; CDR3 length: 13; CDR3 DNA: TGTGCCAGTAGTATAGGGATTTACTATGGCTACACCTTC; CDR3 protein: CASSIGIYYGYTF
J gene: TRBJ2-1; D gene: TRBD2; clone size: -; V gene: TRBV10-3; CDR3 length: 18; CDR3 DNA: TGTGCCATCAGTGTGTCTAGCGGGGGGGAGCGCCGGGGCAATGAGCAGTTCTTC; CDR3 protein: CAISVSSGGERRGNEQFF
J gene: TRBJ2-5; D gene: -; clone size: -; V gene: TRBV3-1; CDR3 length: 15; CDR3 DNA: TGTGCCAGCAGCCGCCCGGGACTCCCCCGAGAGACCCAGTACTTC; CDR3 protein: CASSRPGLPRETQYF
J gene: TRBJ1-1; D gene: -; clone size: -; V gene: TRBV6-1; CDR3 length: 12; CDR3 DNA: TGTGCCAGCAGGTTCGGCGACACTGAAGCTTTCTTT; CDR3 protein: CASRFGDTEAFF
J gene: TRBJ1-6; D gene: -; clone size: -; V gene: TRBV20-1; CDR3 length: 14; CDR3 DNA: TGCAGTGCTAGTGTCGGGACACCTAATTCACCCCTCCACTTT; CDR3 protein: CSASVGTPNSPLHF
J gene: TRBJ1-1; D gene: -; clone size: -; V gene: TRBV6-1; CDR3 length: 15; CDR3 DNA: TGTGCCAGCAGTGATACAGGGTTCATGAACACTGAAGCTTTCTTT; CDR3 protein: CASSDTGFMNTEAFF
J gene: TRBJ2-1; D gene: -; clone size: -; V gene: TRBV3-1; CDR3 length: 14; CDR3 DNA: TGTGCCAGCAGCCAAGATAGAGTAGTACATGAGCAGTTCTTC; CDR3 protein: CASSQDRVVHEQFF
J gene: TRBJ1-1; D gene: -; clone size: -; V gene: TRBV7-9; CDR3 length: 9; CDR3 DNA: TGTGCCCTGGGTCTTGAAGCTTTCTTT; CDR3 protein: CALGLEAFF
J gene: TRBJ2-3; D gene: -; clone size: once; V gene: TRBV5-1; CDR3 length: 15; CDR3 DNA: TGCGCCAGCAGCTTGAAAGGGGCTAGCACAGATACGCAGTATTTT; CDR3 protein: CASSLKGASTDTQYF
J gene: TRBJ1-5; D gene: -; clone size: -; V gene: TRBV12-3/TRBV12-4; CDR3 length: 15; CDR3 DNA: TGTGCCAGCAGTTTACAGGCAGGGGGCAATCAGCCCCAGCATTTT; CDR3 protein: CASSLQAGGNQPQHF
J gene: TRBJ2-5; D gene: TRBD2; clone size: -; V gene: TRBV12-3/TRBV12-4; CDR3 length: 14; CDR3 DNA: TGTGCCAGCAGACCAGCGGGGGGGCCAGAGACCCAATACTTC; CDR3 protein: CASRPAGGPETQYF
J gene: TRBJ2-3; D gene: -; clone size: once; V gene: TRBV11-3; CDR3 length: 12; CDR3 DNA: TGTGCCAGCAGCAGAGGACCCCTGGCGCAGTATTTT; CDR3 protein: CASSRGPLAQYF
J gene: TRBJ2-4; D gene: -; clone size: once; V gene: TRBV5-4; CDR3 length: 15; CDR3 DNA: TGTGCCAGCAGCGAAACGACGGGAGCCAAAAACATTCAGTACTTC; CDR3 protein: CASSETTGAKNIQYF
J gene: TRBJ2-7; D gene: TRBD1; clone size: -; V gene: TRBV2; CDR3 length: 13; CDR3 DNA: TGTGCCAGCATGCGAGGACAGGGCTACGAGCAGTACTTC; CDR3 protein: CASMRGQGYEQYF
J gene: TRBJ1-3; D gene: -; clone size: -; V gene: TRBV3-1; CDR3 length: 17; CDR3 DNA: TGTGCCAGCAGCCAAGATCACAGGAACATCTCTGGAAACACCATATATTTT; CDR3 protein: CASSQDHRNISGNTIYF
J gene: TRBJ1-5; D gene: -; clone size: -; V gene: TRBV20-1; CDR3 length: 15; CDR3 DNA: TGCAGTGCAAGGACCGACTTCTCGGGCAATCAGCCCCAGCATTTT; CDR3 protein: CSARTDFSGNQPQHF
J gene: TRBJ2-4; D gene: -; clone size: -; V gene: TRBV3-1; CDR3 length: 15; CDR3 DNA: TGTGCCAGCAGCCAAATAAGTTTGGGGGAAAACATTCAGTACTTC; CDR3 protein: CASSQISLGENIQYF
J gene: TRBJ2-2; D gene: -; clone size: -; V gene: TRBV5-5; CDR3 length: 15; CDR3 DNA: TGTGCCAGCAGCTGGGGACACGCGAACACCGGGGAGCTGTTTTTT; CDR3 protein: CASSWGHANTGELFF
J gene: TRBJ2-2; D gene: TRBD1; clone size: -; V gene: TRBV4-1; CDR3 length: 16; CDR3 DNA: TGCGCCAGCAGCATCCCGGGACAGGGGGCAACCGGGGAGCTGTTTTTT; CDR3 protein: CASSIPGQGATGELFF
J gene: TRBJ2-1; D gene: -; clone size: -; V gene: TRBV29-1; CDR3 length: 14; CDR3 DNA: TGCAGCGTTGTAGTAGTCGCGGCGGGTGAGGAGCAGTTCTTC; CDR3 protein: CSVVVVAAGEEQFF